Below, 30 T cell receptor beta chains from the same sample are listed, as sequenced in a study. TCRdb independently ran MiXCR on the 5' RACE reads; one entry per CDR3 protein. The repertoire holds fewer than 65,000 distinct CDR3 sequences, with around 30% as singletons. The source material was tumor-infiltrating naive CD4+ T cells sorted from the breast tumor. Subset defined: naive CD4+ T cells, CD4+CD45RA+CD25-. The source of these receptors is a female donor with breast cancer.

CDR3 sequence: CSAPTVADNSPLHF. The CDR3 nucleotides are TGCAGTGCCCCGACAGTAGCTGATAATTCACCCCTCCACTTT. This rearrangement joins TRBV20-1 to TRBJ1-6, with D possibly TRBD1 on 5 matching bases. Germline CDR1 and CDR2: DFQATT and SNEGSKA (reference sequence). The CDR3 has 14 amino acids. Trimming removed 6 bases from V and 5 bases from J, with 14 bases in between.

J is TRBJ2-2 and V is TRBV7-6; D is ambiguous. The ends were cut back, 6 bases at V and 5 bases at J, with 16 bases in the middle. The CDR3 contains 15 residues. Germline V gene data show CDR1 as SGHVS and CDR2 as FNYEAQ. The CDR3, as DNA: TGTGCCAGCAGGGGAACGACTGGTGGGACCGGGGAGCTGTTTTTT. Translating it yields CASRGTTGGTGELFF.

The rearrangement joins TRBV12-3 or TRBV12-4 to TRBJ2-2; 11 bases agree with TRBD2. V lost 3 bases and J lost 4; bases outside the gene matches: 10. CDR3 length: 18 residues. In nucleotides, the CDR3 is TGTGCCAGCAGTTTGAAAGGTAGCGGGAGGGCCAGCACCGGGGAGCTGTTTTTT. Protein sequence: CASSLKGSGRASTGELFF.

V gene TRBV6-1 combines with J gene TRBJ2-7; TRBD1 might be the D (6 bases). Germline CDR1 MNHNS, CDR2 SASEGT. Trimming removed 4 bases from V and 4 bases from J, with 14 bases in between. CDR3 length equals 14 residues. CDR3 DNA: TGTGCCAGCAGTGCCGACAGGTTTGGTTACGAGCAGTACTTC. Protein product: CASSADRFGYEQYF.

This clonotype has ten or more counts. The chain is built from TRBV7-2 and TRBJ2-2; D not certain. V dropped 3 bases and J dropped 1 base, with 6 bases sitting between them. Per the germline V gene, CDR1 is SGHTA and CDR2 is FQGNSA. This CDR3 spans 14 amino acids. CDR3 sequence (DNA): TGTGCCAGCAGCTTCGCAGGGAACACCGGGGAGCTGTTTTTT. It specifies CASSFAGNTGELFF.

With respect to this clonotype: A read error may account for a junction end that differs from germline. The genes are TRBV11-2 and TRBJ2-1; 7 bases match TRBD2. CDR3 length equals 15 residues. Germline CDR1 reads SGHAT; CDR2 reads FQNNGV. The DNA of the CDR3 is TGTGCCGGCAGCCAAGAGTGGACTAGGCCCAATGAGCAGTTCTTC. It specifies CAGSQEWTRPNEQFF.

V gene TRBV5-1 combines with J gene TRBJ2-5; TRBD1 aligns across 8 bases. V trimming: 5 bases; J trimming: 5 bases; junction bases outside the gene matches: 11. The V gene's germline CDR1 is SGHRS and CDR2 YFSETQ. This CDR3 region has 15 residues. This CDR3 is CASRGGQGPTETQYF. CDR3 in DNA: TGCGCCAGCAGGGGAGGACAGGGCCCGACGGAGACCCAGTACTTC.

V and J are TRBV7-8 and TRBJ2-3; 8 bases align to TRBD2. The germline V gene encodes CDR1 SGHVS and CDR2 FQNEAQ. CDR3 length: 17 amino acids. Trimming at V came to 5 bases and at J to 4 bases, leaving 14 bases not matched to a gene. The CDR3, as DNA: TGTGCCAGCAGCCCGCGGACTGGATCCGGGGGGGCAGATACGCAGTATTTT. The encoded protein is CASSPRTGSGGADTQYF.

V and J are TRBV4-2 and TRBJ2-7; D remains ambiguous. The CDR3 length is 12 residues. Trimming stripped 0 bases from V and 4 bases from J, with 4 bases between. Germline V CDR1 and CDR2: LGHNA, YNFKEQ. Written as DNA, the CDR3 is TGTGCCAGCAGCCAAGATCGGTACGAGCAGTACTTC. Amino acids: CASSQDRYEQYF.

This clonotype was seen once. A much larger clone lies one base from this, so it may be a read error. This chain joins TRBV11-2 and TRBJ1-2; D unresolved. The CDR3 is 13 residues long. CDR1 is SGHAT and CDR2 is FQNNGV in the germline V gene. The CDR3 DNA reads as TGTGCCAGCAGCTTAGATCCAGGATCTGGCTACGCCTTC. This sequence encodes CASSLDPGSGYAF.

This sequence joins TRBV6-2 or TRBV6-3 and TRBJ2-5, with a tentative D call TRBD2 (6 bases). Trimming left V 9 bases short and J 3 bases short, with 20 bases between. This CDR3 has 15 residues. The germline V gene encodes CDR1 MNHEY and CDR2 SVGEGT. CDR3 residues: CASLDGRSWEETQYF. In DNA form, the CDR3 reads TGTGCCAGTTTGGACGGGAGAAGCTGGGAAGAGACCCAGTACTTC.

This clonotype occurred a few times. The V and J genes are TRBV2 and TRBJ2-7; 7 bases match TRBD2. Germline-derived CDR1 and CDR2 are SNHLY and FYNNEI. The junction had 2 bases not matched to a gene; V was cut back by 8 bases and J by 1 base. The CDR3 has 12 amino acids. CDR3 residues: CASRDYSYEQYF. As DNA, the CDR3 is TGTGCCAGCCGGGACTATTCCTACGAGCAGTACTTC.

To note about this clonotype: A clone one base away is much larger, so this may be a read error. Without the conserved terminal phenylalanine or tryptophan, this CDR3 likely stems from a read error. The V gene is TRBV6-1, the J gene TRBJ1-2, with D unclear. This CDR3 region has 12 residues. From germline, CDR1 is MNHNS and CDR2 SASEGT. The V end was cut by 7 bases, the J end by 3 bases, with 9 bases between. The CDR3 loop reads CASTYPDYGYTS. CDR3 DNA sequence: TGTGCCAGCACCTACCCCGACTATGGCTACACCTCC.

This chain links TRBV4-1 with TRBJ2-7; tentatively, D is TRBD1 (7 bases). Germline CDR1 MGHRA, CDR2 YSYEKL. CDR3 length: 14 residues. V was shortened by 6 bases and J by 5 bases, with 17 bases between the two germline ends. In DNA, the CDR3 is TGCGCCAGCAGTCAAACAGGGGAGGCCCACGAGCAGTACTTC. Amino acids: CASSQTGEAHEQYF.

This clonotype showed up many times. The chain uses TRBV4-3 and TRBJ2-1; D remains ambiguous. V was trimmed by 4 bases and J by 0 bases, leaving 10 bases between them. Germline V lookup: CDR1 LGHNA, CDR2 YSLEER. This CDR3 contains 15 residues. The CDR3, as DNA: TGCGCCAGCAGCCCCGAATTCTTCTCCTACAATGAGCAGTTCTTC. This translates into CASSPEFFSYNEQFF.

In this sample, this clonotype turned up a few times. The V and J genes are TRBV10-3 and TRBJ1-1; perhaps TRBD1 as D (6 bases). The germline V and J ends were trimmed by 10 bases and 0 bases, with 12 bases remaining between them. CDR1 is ENHRY and CDR2 is SYGVKD in the germline V gene. The length of the CDR3 is 13 residues. This CDR3 is CASQQGLNTEAFF. The CDR3 region has the DNA TGTGCCAGCCAACAGGGCTTGAACACTGAAGCTTTCTTT.

The CDR3 DNA follows: TGTGCCAGCAACATAGACAGGGGGAGCACAGATACGCAGTATTTT. Encoded protein: CASNIDRGSTDTQYF. The V gene is TRBV6-1, the J gene TRBJ2-3, with 9 nucleotides matching TRBD1. The ends lost 7 bases at V and 0 bases at J; junction bases unmatched: 5. This CDR3 spans 15 amino acids. CDR1 is MNHNS and CDR2 is SASEGT in the germline V gene.

The chain employs TRBV20-1 and TRBJ1-1, with TRBD1 matching 8 bases. The CDR3 length is 12 residues. V was pared by 1 base and J by 11 bases, with 6 bases of the junction left unmatched. Germline CDR1 is DFQATT and CDR2 is SNEGSKA (reference sequence). CDR3 nucleotides: TGCAGTGCTAGAGGTACTCAGGGGGCTGCTTTCTTT. Translation gives CSARGTQGAAFF.

This clonotype was seen only a few times. The gene calls are TRBV6-1 and TRBJ1-1, with a possible D match to TRBD1 (6 bases). Germline assignment: CDR1 MNHNS and CDR2 SASEGT. CDR3 length: 13 residues. V lost 5 bases to trimming and J lost 7 bases, with 14 bases between them. CDR3 nucleotide sequence: TGTGCCAGCAGTCTGGAGGACAGCCTTGAAGCTTTCTTT. It specifies CASSLEDSLEAFF.

The chain carries TRBV6-2 or TRBV6-3 and TRBJ1-2, with a possible D match to TRBD1 (5 bases). The V gene lost 1 base and the J gene lost 6 bases, with 12 bases spanning the gap. The CDR3 contains 14 residues. Germline values: CDR1 MNHEY, CDR2 SVGEGT. The CDR3 DNA follows: TGTGCCAGCAGTTACTTTGGGGGAATTAATGGCTACACCTTC. It yields the protein CASSYFGGINGYTF.

There are a few counts of this clonotype. The rearrangement links TRBV4-1 to TRBJ2-7; D gene ambiguous. Germline CDR1 MGHRA, CDR2 YSYEKL. Deletions cut 4 bases from V and 5 bases from J, with 6 bases between. CDR3 size: 11 residues. CDR3 bases: TGCGCCAGCAGCCTCAAAGACGAGCAGTACTTC. Its protein product is CASSLKDEQYF.

This clonotype was observed at least ten times. This chain connects TRBV5-1 to TRBJ2-7; D is unclear. V shed 0 bases and J shed 3 bases, with 13 bases lying between them. Germline V CDR1 and CDR2: SGHRS, YFSETQ. CDR3 length: 15 residues. The CDR3 spells CASSLARTEVYEQYF. The DNA of the CDR3 is TGCGCCAGCAGCTTGGCCAGGACCGAGGTCTACGAGCAGTACTTC.

The chain carries TRBV7-3 and TRBJ1-1, with D unresolved. The ends were cut back, 5 bases at V and 4 bases at J, with 17 bases in the middle. The CDR3 contains 15 residues. The germline gives CDR1 SGHTA, CDR2 FQGTGA. CDR3 protein: CASSPTAERATEAFF. DNA of the CDR3: TGTGCCAGCAGCCCGACGGCAGAACGGGCCACTGAAGCTTTCTTT.

This clonotype was detected many times. The rearrangement joins TRBV12-3 or TRBV12-4 to TRBJ2-3; TRBD2 agrees at 10 bases. With V trimmed by 7 bases and J by 2 bases, 9 bases remained unmatched. CDR3 length: 16 residues. The CDR3: CASIPGTSAFTDTQYF. The CDR3 nucleotides are TGTGCCAGCATTCCAGGGACTAGCGCGTTCACAGATACGCAGTATTTT.

The gene calls are TRBV6-5 and TRBJ2-5; 11 bases fit TRBD2. Trimming at V came to 6 bases and at J to 5 bases, leaving 8 bases not matched to a gene. This CDR3 comprises 15 residues. CDR1 and CDR2 (germline): MNHEY, SVGAGI. CDR3 sequence: CASSGTSGPGETQYF. The CDR3 coding sequence is TGTGCCAGCAGCGGGACTAGCGGACCCGGGGAGACCCAGTACTTC.

The chain links TRBV5-1 to TRBJ2-3; the match to TRBD1 covers 7 bases. The J call may be faulty, since TRBJ1-5 better matches the DNA end. The germline gives CDR1 SGHRS, CDR2 YFSETQ. CDR3 length: 14 residues. CDR3 sequence reads: CASSHRTGTDTQHF. As DNA, the CDR3 is TGCGCCAGCAGCCATCGGACAGGCACAGATACGCAGCATTTT.

This clonotype turned up a few times. The chain couples TRBV12-3 or TRBV12-4 to TRBJ1-2; no firm D call. Deletions cut 6 bases from V and 0 bases from J, with 14 bases between. This CDR3 has 15 residues. The CDR3 nucleotides read TGTGCCAGCAGGGCAACACGTTCGGCTAACTATGGCTACACCTTC. Amino acid sequence: CASRATRSANYGYTF.

This clonotype was seen only a few times. This chain joins TRBV4-1 and TRBJ1-1, with 8 bases that match TRBD1. This CDR3 has 17 amino acids. Germline loops: CDR1 MGHRA, CDR2 YSYEKL. With 1 base clipped from V and 2 bases from J, the junction kept 9 bases outside the gene matches. The CDR3 region is CASSQAWVGQGNTEAFF. The DNA for the CDR3 is TGCGCCAGCAGCCAAGCCTGGGTCGGACAGGGTAACACTGAAGCTTTCTTT.

This clonotype has at least ten counts. V and J are TRBV4-2 and TRBJ1-1; tentatively, D is TRBD1 (5 bases). The germline V and J ends were trimmed by 1 base and 1 base, with 19 bases remaining between them. CDR1 is LGHNA and CDR2 is YNFKEQ in the germline V gene. The CDR3 is 18 amino acids. CDR3 amino acids: CASSQVLSVQVRNTEAFF. In nucleotides, the CDR3 is TGTGCCAGCAGCCAAGTTCTCAGCGTACAGGTCCGGAACACTGAAGCTTTCTTT.

To note about this clonotype: A read error may explain this, as a much larger clone is one base away. The genes are TRBV6-2 or TRBV6-3 and TRBJ2-5, with D unresolved. Germline values: CDR1 MNHEY, CDR2 SVGEGT. The CDR3 extends over 12 amino acids. CDR3 residues: CASGYSRGTQYF. CDR3 DNA sequence: TGTGCCAGCGGTTACTCCAGAGGGACCCAGTACTTC.